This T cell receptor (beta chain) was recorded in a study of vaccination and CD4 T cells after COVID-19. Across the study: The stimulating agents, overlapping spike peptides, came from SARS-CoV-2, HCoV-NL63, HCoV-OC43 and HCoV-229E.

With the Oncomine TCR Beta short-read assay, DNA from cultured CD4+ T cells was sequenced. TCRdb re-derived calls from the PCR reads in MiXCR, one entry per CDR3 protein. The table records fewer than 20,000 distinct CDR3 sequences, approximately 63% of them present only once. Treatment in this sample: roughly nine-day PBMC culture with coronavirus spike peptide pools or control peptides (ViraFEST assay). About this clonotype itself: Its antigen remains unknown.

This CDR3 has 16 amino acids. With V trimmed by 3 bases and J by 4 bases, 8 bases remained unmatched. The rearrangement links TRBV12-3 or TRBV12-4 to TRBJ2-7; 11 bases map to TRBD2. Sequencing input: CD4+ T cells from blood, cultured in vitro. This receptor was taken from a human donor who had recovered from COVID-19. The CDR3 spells CASSFGGTSGRYEQYF. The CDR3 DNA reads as TGTGCCAGCAGTTTTGGTGGGACTAGCGGCCGTTACGAGCAGTACTTC.